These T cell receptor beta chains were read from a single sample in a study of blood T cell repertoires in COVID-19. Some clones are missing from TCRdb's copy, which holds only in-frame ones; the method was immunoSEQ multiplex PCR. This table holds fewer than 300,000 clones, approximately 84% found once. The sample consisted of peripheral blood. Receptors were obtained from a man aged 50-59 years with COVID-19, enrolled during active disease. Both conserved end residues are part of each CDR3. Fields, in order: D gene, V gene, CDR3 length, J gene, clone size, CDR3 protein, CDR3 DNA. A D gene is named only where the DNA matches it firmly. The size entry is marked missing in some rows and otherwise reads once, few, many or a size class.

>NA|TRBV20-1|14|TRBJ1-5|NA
CSASNRNSNQPQHF
TGCAGTGCTAGTAACAGGAATAGCAATCAGCCCCAGCATTTT
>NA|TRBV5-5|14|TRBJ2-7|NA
CASSLEHLGDEQYF
TGTGCCAGCAGCTTGGAACACCTGGGAGACGAGCAGTACTTC
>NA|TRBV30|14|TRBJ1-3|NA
CAWRGGGLGNTIYF
TGTGCCTGGAGGGGGGGTGGACTTGGAAACACCATATATTTT
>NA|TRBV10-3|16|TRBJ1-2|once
CAISESGGQLHYGYTF
TGTGCCATCAGTGAGTCTGGAGGACAGTTGCATTATGGCTACACCTTC
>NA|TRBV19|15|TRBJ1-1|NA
CASRAGVGWDTEAFF
TGTGCCAGTAGAGCAGGGGTCGGATGGGACACTGAAGCTTTCTTT
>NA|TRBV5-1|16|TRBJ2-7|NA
CASSLILGGRAYEQYF
TGCGCCAGCAGCTTGATATTAGGGGGAAGGGCCTACGAGCAGTACTTC
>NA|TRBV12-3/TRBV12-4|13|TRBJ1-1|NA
CASSPSANTEAFF
TGTGCCAGCAGTCCCAGCGCGAACACTGAAGCTTTCTTT
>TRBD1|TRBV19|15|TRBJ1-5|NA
CASSKDRGRDQPQHF
TGTGCCAGTAGTAAGGACAGGGGGCGGGATCAGCCCCAGCATTTT
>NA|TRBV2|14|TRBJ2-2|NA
CASRVLTAGGELFF
TGTGCCAGCAGGGTCCTTACCGCGGGCGGGGAGCTGTTTTTT
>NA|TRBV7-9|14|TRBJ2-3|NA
CASSLGQGPDTQYF
TGTGCCAGCAGCCTCGGTCAGGGCCCAGATACGCAGTATTTT